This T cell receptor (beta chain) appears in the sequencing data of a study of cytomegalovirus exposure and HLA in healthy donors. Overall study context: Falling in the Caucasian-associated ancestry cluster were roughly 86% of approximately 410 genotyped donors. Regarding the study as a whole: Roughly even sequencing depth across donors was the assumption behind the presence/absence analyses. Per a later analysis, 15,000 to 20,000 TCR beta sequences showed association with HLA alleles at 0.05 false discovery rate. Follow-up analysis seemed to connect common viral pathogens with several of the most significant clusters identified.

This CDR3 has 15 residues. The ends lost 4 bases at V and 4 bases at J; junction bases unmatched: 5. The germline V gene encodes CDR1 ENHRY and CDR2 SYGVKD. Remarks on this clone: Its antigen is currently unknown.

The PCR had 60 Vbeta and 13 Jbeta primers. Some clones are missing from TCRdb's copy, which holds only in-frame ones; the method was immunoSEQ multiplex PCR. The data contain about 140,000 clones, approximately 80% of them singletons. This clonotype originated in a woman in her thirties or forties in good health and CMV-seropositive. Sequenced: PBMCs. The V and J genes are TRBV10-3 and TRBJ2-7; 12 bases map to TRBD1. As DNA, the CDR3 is TGTGCCATCAGTGGGCCGGGACAGGGGGCTTACGAGCAGTACTTC. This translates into CAISGPGQGAYEQYF.